This entry lists 19 T cell receptor beta chains sequenced from one sample in a study of neoadjuvant anti-PD-1 for oral cavity cancer. TCRdb keeps only in-frame clones here, not all; method: immunoSEQ multiplex PCR. The sample comprises approximately 15,000 clones, around two thirds of which are singletons, and 2.2% rests with the top ten. The sequences come from PBMCs, collected before nivolumab (anti-PD-1) treatment. The receptors stem from a person aged 35-79 years with oral cavity squamous cell carcinoma.

The genes are TRBV25-1 and TRBJ1-1; D call uncertain. The V and J ends lost 2 bases and 5 bases respectively, with 6 bases between them. Per germline, CDR1 MGHDK and CDR2 SYGVNS. This CDR3 contains 12 residues. CDR3 loop: CASSERGTEAFF. CDR3 DNA sequence: TGTGCCAGCAGTGAACGGGGAACTGAAGCTTTCTTT.

The chain recombines TRBV28 with TRBJ2-1; D tentatively reads TRBD1 or TRBD2 (5 bases each). The CDR3 sequence is 13 residues long. Trimming left V 2 bases short and J 7 bases short, with 9 bases between. Germline V gene lookup returns CDR1 MDHEN and CDR2 SYDVKM. The CDR3 sequence is CASSLGEGNEQFF. The CDR3 DNA sequence: TGTGCCAGCAGTTTAGGTGAGGGGAATGAGCAGTTCTTC.

V and J are TRBV6-5 and TRBJ1-6; D is uncertain. The V end was cut by 0 bases, the J end by 6 bases, with 6 bases between. The CDR3 sequence is 14 residues long. Germline V gives CDR1 MNHEY, CDR2 SVGAGI. CDR3 coding DNA: TGTGCCAGCAGTTACTCGTCCGCTAATTCACCCCTCCACTTT. As protein: CASSYSSANSPLHF.

The chain carries TRBV7-3 and TRBJ2-2, with 9 bases that match TRBD2. The V segment lost 9 bases and the J segment 3 bases; nucleotides outside the gene matches: 8. The germline gives CDR1 SGHTA, CDR2 FQGTGA. The CDR3 loop spans 15 amino acids. The CDR3: CASHRGRADTGELFF. In DNA form, the CDR3 reads TGTGCCAGTCATCGCGGGAGGGCTGACACCGGGGAGCTGTTTTTT.

This clone was observed a handful of times. The chain has TRBV2 and TRBJ1-3; no reliable D call. Germline V gene data show CDR1 as SNHLY and CDR2 as FYNNEI. Trimming took off 6 bases at V and 4 bases at J, with 7 bases between the two ends. This CDR3 contains 12 residues. DNA of the CDR3: TGTGCCAGCAGCCCACAGGGAAACACCATATATTTT. Translation: CASSPQGNTIYF.

This clone was seen a handful of times. The J gene is TRBJ1-5, the V gene TRBV28; TRBD1 matches at 8 bases. Germline CDR1 is MDHEN and CDR2 is SYDVKM. Trimming removed 5 bases from V and 4 bases from J; junction bases left unmatched: 10. The CDR3 contains 16 residues. In nucleotides, the CDR3 is TGTGCCAGCAGTGACCCTTCGACAGGGGTTAATCAGCCCCAGCATTTT. Translation: CASSDPSTGVNQPQHF.

This rearrangement joins TRBV19 to TRBJ1-1; no clear D gene. The CDR3 sequence is 14 residues long. CDR1 LNHDA and CDR2 SQIVND come from the germline V gene (reference sequence). Deletions cut 3 bases from V and 0 bases from J, with 8 bases between. This chain's CDR3 is CASSMEGLNTEAFF. DNA of the CDR3: TGTGCCAGTAGTATGGAGGGTTTGAACACTGAAGCTTTCTTT.

This chain joins TRBV27 and TRBJ2-7; 13 bases are a match to TRBD2. V was clipped by 5 bases and J by 7 bases; unmatched bases: 14. This CDR3 region has 17 residues. CDR1 MNHEY and CDR2 SMNVEV come from the germline V gene (reference sequence). The DNA of the CDR3 is TGTGCCAGCAGTCCCCGACTAGCGGGAGGACTCCGCTCTGAGCAGTACTTC. This translates into CASSPRLAGGLRSEQYF.

V is TRBV19 and J is TRBJ2-7, with no clear D. Trimming took 6 bases from V and 0 from J, leaving 12 bases between them. CDR1 is LNHDA, CDR2 SQIVND, per germline (reference sequence). This CDR3 has 14 residues. CDR3 nucleotide sequence: TGTGCCAGTAGCATCGTCCTAAGCTCCTACGAGCAGTACTTC. The encoded protein is CASSIVLSSYEQYF.

V usage is TRBV18 and J usage is TRBJ1-6, with D unresolved. This CDR3 contains 15 residues. V lost 1 base and J 6 bases, leaving 10 bases between the germline ends. Per the germline V gene, CDR1 is KGHSH and CDR2 is LQKENI. DNA for the CDR3: TGTGCCAGCTCACCACGGCCTTCAGTTAATTCACCCCTCCACTTT. As protein: CASSPRPSVNSPLHF.

Only one count was recorded for this clone. CDR3 nucleotide sequence: TGTGCCAGCAGCTTGGCGGGGCTGGGGGCCGAGCAGTACTTC. Protein sequence: CASSLAGLGAEQYF. The V and J genes are TRBV5-4 and TRBJ2-7; weak D call: TRBD1 (6 bases). V shed 0 bases and J shed 6 bases, with 13 bases lying between them. This CDR3 region has 14 residues. The germline gives CDR1 SGHNT, CDR2 YYREEE (reference sequence).

The rearrangement uses TRBV11-3 and TRBJ2-7; 8 bases agree with TRBD2. Trimming at V came to 5 bases and at J to 3 bases, leaving 9 bases not matched to a gene. CDR3 size: 15 residues. From germline, CDR1 is SGHNT and CDR2 YENEEA. The CDR3 region has the DNA TGTGCCAGCAGCCCGGGAGGGCGGGACAACTACGAGCAGTACTTC. Encoded protein: CASSPGGRDNYEQYF.

V and J are TRBV7-3 and TRBJ2-2; D remains unclear. Germline values: CDR1 SGHTA, CDR2 FQGTGA. The CDR3 spans 13 residues. V was cut by 6 bases and J by 1 base, with 6 bases left in between. The CDR3 protein is CASSLGNTGELFF. CDR3 DNA: TGTGCCAGCAGTCTAGGGAACACCGGGGAGCTGTTTTTT.

V is TRBV13 and J is TRBJ1-2, with 7 bases fitting TRBD1. CDR3 size: 13 residues. V trimming: 5 bases; J trimming: 7 bases; junction bases outside the gene matches: 7. The germline gives CDR1 PRHDT, CDR2 FYEKMQ (reference sequence). CDR3 residues: CASSLDRVGGYTF. CDR3 nucleotides: TGTGCCAGCAGCCTAGACAGGGTAGGTGGCTACACCTTC.

The rearrangement uses TRBV5-1 and TRBJ2-7; perhaps TRBD1 as D (5 bases). The germline V and J ends were trimmed by 4 bases and 3 bases, with 14 bases remaining between them. Germline lookup yields CDR1 SGHRS and CDR2 YFSETQ. The CDR3 consists of 14 residues. CDR3 in DNA: TGCGCCAGCAGCCAAGACAGCTTTCTCTACGAGCAGTACTTC. This sequence encodes CASSQDSFLYEQYF.

The chain uses TRBV5-4 and TRBJ2-2; perhaps TRBD1 as D (6 bases). This CDR3 region has 16 residues. Germline CDR1 reads SGHNT; CDR2 reads YYREEE (reference sequence). With 4 bases removed from V and 5 bases from J, the gap between germline ends came to 18 bases. CDR3 nucleotides: TGTGCCAGCAGCCCTGGGGGCGGGTTTACGACCGGGGAGCTGTTTTTT. The encoded protein is CASSPGGGFTTGELFF.

This clone was detected a few times. J is TRBJ1-2 and V is TRBV2; D call uncertain. The CDR3 spans 15 residues. Germline CDR1 SNHLY, CDR2 FYNNEI. The V end lost 2 bases, the J end lost 8 bases, and 18 bases lay between the germline ends. CDR3 protein: CASSELTGIGEGYTF. The CDR3 nucleotides read TGTGCCAGCAGTGAACTAACGGGGATTGGGGAAGGCTACACCTTC.

The chain carries TRBV30 and TRBJ2-2, with 13 bases fitting TRBD2. This CDR3 is built from 16 residues. Trimming took 5 bases from V and 5 from J; bases not matched to a gene: 8. CDR1 is GTSNPN, CDR2 SVGIG, per germline (reference sequence). The CDR3 DNA reads as TGTGCCTGGGGGGCCGGGACTAGCGGGATGACCGGGGAGCTGTTTTTT. Protein sequence: CAWGAGTSGMTGELFF.

This chain connects TRBV29-1 to TRBJ1-1; D unresolved. CDR3 length equals 10 residues. Germline V gene lookup returns CDR1 SQVTM and CDR2 ANQGSEA. Trimming left V 7 bases short and J 1 base short, with 4 bases between. The CDR3 loop reads CSGTNTEAFF. CDR3 DNA sequence: TGCAGCGGGACGAACACTGAAGCTTTCTTT.